Sequencing of this T cell receptor beta chain was carried out in a study of OX40 agonist ivuxolimab in advanced cancers. Study-level points and caveats: Expanded clones belonging to CD8+ T cells outnumbered, on average, those of CD4+. CD4+ and CD8+ blood T cells expanded clonally by week 6 at 0.1 to 3.0 mg/kg. Compared with others, partial responders at 0.1-3.0 mg/kg displayed clonal expansion among the lowest.

Individuals having autoimmune disease history or systemic immunosuppression were not enrolled. Sequencing used immunoSEQ multiplex PCR; TCRdb keeps in-frame clones, though not all of them. The table shows about 25,000 clones, with 65% to 90% occurring only once. This clone was detected once. Its target is unknown. Germline CDR1 and CDR2: SEHNR and FQNEAQ (reference sequence). This CDR3 has 19 residues. The junction had 17 bases not matched to a gene; V was cut back by 3 bases and J by 8 bases. The sequencing used CD4+ or CD8+ T cells sorted from blood, collected in a trial of the OX40 agonist ivuxolimab. This sequence originates from an adult with an advanced solid tumor such as melanoma, head and neck, liver or kidney cancer. The rearrangement uses TRBV7-9 and TRBJ2-1; 12 bases line up with TRBD2. The CDR3 nucleotides are TGTGCCAGCAGCTTTCCCTTATCTAGCGGGAGGGCCTTGCGGGATGAGCAGTTCTTC. Amino acids: CASSFPLSSGRALRDEQFF.